This TCR beta chain was observed in a study of cytomegalovirus exposure and HLA in healthy donors. General study findings and limits: Most TCRs appeared rarely, but some public TCRs recurred in many donors. The later analysis indicated that the majority of CMV-associated TCR beta chains appeared HLA-restricted. Indistinguishable V segments such as TRBV6-2 and TRBV6-3 were excluded.

The PCR was carried out with 60 Vbeta primers and 13 Jbeta primers. Some clones are missing from TCRdb's copy, which holds only in-frame ones; the method was immunoSEQ multiplex PCR. Here the sample spans approximately 170,000 clones, approximately 81% being singletons. The CDR3 consists of 17 residues. Trimming left V 0 bases short and J 0 bases short, with 12 bases between. From germline, CDR1 is LGHNA and CDR2 YNFKEQ. About this clone itself: Its cognate antigen is unknown.

The V gene is TRBV4-2, the J gene TRBJ2-1; possible D gene TRBD1, 6 bases. Specimen: PBMCs. The TCR sequence derives from a man aged 25 to 40 in good health and CMV-seropositive. The CDR3 loop reads CASSQDMGAPSYNEQFF. In nucleotides, the CDR3 is TGTGCCAGCAGCCAAGATATGGGGGCACCCTCCTACAATGAGCAGTTCTTC.